The present TCR beta chain was sequenced within a study of somatic mutations in cytotoxic T cells in rheumatoid arthritis. A word on this clone: The antigen is unknown.

Libraries were prepared by immunoSEQ multiplex PCR; TCRdb keeps only in-frame clonotypes and omits some of them. The data show under 20,000 clones, approximately 80% seen once. V gave up 4 bases and J gave up 0 bases; unmatched junction bases: 14. CDR3 length equals 20 residues. Germline values: CDR1 SGHVS, CDR2 FNYEAQ. Study-wide points: For CD8+ T-cell clonality, rheumatoid arthritis patients and age-matched healthy controls did not differ significantly.

V usage is TRBV7-6 and J usage is TRBJ2-6, with 8 bases that match TRBD1. The sequence came from an adult with rheumatoid arthritis. What was sequenced was CD8+ T cells sorted from blood. The CDR3 DNA reads as TGTGCCAGCAGCTCCATTATGCCCCGGACAGGGAGCTCTGGGGCCAACGTCCTGACTTTC. Amino acid sequence: CASSSIMPRTGSSGANVLTF.